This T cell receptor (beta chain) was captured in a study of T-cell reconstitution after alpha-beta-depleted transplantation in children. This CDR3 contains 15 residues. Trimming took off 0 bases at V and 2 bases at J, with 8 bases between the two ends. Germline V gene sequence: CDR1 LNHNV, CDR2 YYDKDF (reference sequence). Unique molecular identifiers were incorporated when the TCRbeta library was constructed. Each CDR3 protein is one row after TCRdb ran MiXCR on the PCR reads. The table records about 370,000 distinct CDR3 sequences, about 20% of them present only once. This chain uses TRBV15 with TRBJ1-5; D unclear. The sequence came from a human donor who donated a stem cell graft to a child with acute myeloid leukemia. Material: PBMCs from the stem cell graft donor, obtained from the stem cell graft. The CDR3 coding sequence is TGTGCCACCAGCAGAGATCAGGTCCGCAATCAGCCCCAGCATTTT. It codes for CATSRDQVRNQPQHF.